This TCR beta chain was sequenced during a study of blood T cell repertoires in COVID-19. Across the whole study: Collection of acute and convalescent COVID-19 samples took place in the United States, Italy and Spain. The analysed material was cDNA or gDNA that came from T cells, B-cell-depleted T cells, or PBMCs.

Authors' methods: Reference gene primer amplification in the assay estimated nucleated cell counts. The protocol was immunoSEQ multiplex PCR, while the TCRdb copy is restricted to in-frame clones and leaves out a portion. V and J calls and clone size are as listed in that table; D and trimming were resolved from the DNA. The sample holds 40,000 or so clones, roughly 85% seen once. Germline CDR1 is SQVTM and CDR2 is ANQGSEA. This CDR3 region has 17 residues. V was pared by 7 bases and J by 2 bases, with 16 bases of the junction left unmatched. The sample was peripheral blood. The rearrangement links TRBV29-1 to TRBJ1-2, with 10 bases matching TRBD1. This TCR was sampled from a man in his sixties with active COVID-19. The CDR3 region has the DNA TGCAGCGCTTTACTCCTCCGGGACAGGGGAGGCAACTATGGCTACACCTTC. Its protein is CSALLLRDRGGNYGYTF.